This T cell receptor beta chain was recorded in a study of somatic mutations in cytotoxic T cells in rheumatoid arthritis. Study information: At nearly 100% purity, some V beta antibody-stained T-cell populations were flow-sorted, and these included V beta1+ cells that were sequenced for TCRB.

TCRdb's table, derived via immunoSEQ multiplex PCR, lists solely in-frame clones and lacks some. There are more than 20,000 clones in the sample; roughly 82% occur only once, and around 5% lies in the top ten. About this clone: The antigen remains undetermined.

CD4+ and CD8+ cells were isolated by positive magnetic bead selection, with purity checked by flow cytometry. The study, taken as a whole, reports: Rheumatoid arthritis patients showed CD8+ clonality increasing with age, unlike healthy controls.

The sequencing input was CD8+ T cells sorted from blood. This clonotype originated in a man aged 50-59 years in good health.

The CDR3 DNA reads TGTGCCAGCAGCGCGCCGTGGCAGCAGCCCCAGCATTTT. Translated: CASSAPWQQPQHF. This sequence joins TRBV27 and TRBJ1-5; D is ambiguous. V was shortened by 6 bases and J by 7 bases, with 13 bases between the two germline ends. CDR1 and CDR2 from the germline V gene are MNHEY and SMNVEV (reference sequence). The CDR3 runs 13 residues.